This TCR beta chain is from a study of T-cell memory formation after mild COVID-19. Looking at the study overall: TCR clusters were mostly confined to one donor each.

After removal of 7 bases from V and 4 bases from J, the junction contained 13 bases not matched to a gene. This CDR3 has 16 residues. Researchers used 5'RACE with constant-segment primers to make TCR alpha and TCR beta cDNA libraries that carry sample barcodes and UMIs. TCRdb processed the 5' RACE reads anew with MiXCR; each CDR3 protein has one entry. The data show roughly 280,000 distinct CDR3 sequences, 8.2% seen once. V gene TRBV12-3 or TRBV12-4 combines with J gene TRBJ2-3, with TRBD1 matching 8 bases. This receptor was identified in a man in his late teens or twenties who had mild COVID-19 (a few samples of this study predate the infection). Cell type and time point are not known. Sample: PBMCs or a T cell subset sorted from them (not recorded which). CDR3 sequence: CASTGARTGHADTQYF. Written as DNA, the CDR3 is TGTGCCAGCACAGGGGCGCGGACAGGGCATGCAGATACGCAGTATTTT.